Below, 25 T cell receptor beta chains from the same sample are listed, as sequenced in a study of cytomegalovirus exposure and HLA in healthy donors. 60 Vbeta and 13 Jbeta primers were used in PCR. TCRdb's copy holds only in-frame clones and misses some; the assay was immunoSEQ multiplex PCR. The sample consists of tens of thousands of clones, roughly 84% of them appearing once. Specimen: PBMCs. These receptor sequences come from a woman between 18 and 30 years old in good health and CMV-seronegative.

The chain joins TRBV7-9 to TRBJ1-4; D not certain. The germline gives CDR1 SEHNR, CDR2 FQNEAQ (reference sequence). The CDR3 spans 19 residues. Trimming cost V 1 base and J 2 bases, with 20 bases left between them. This CDR3 is CASSLGTLHGVATNEKLFF. As DNA, the CDR3 is TGTGCCAGCAGCTTAGGGACTCTCCATGGTGTAGCGACTAATGAAAAACTGTTTTTT.

This chain links TRBV7-3 with TRBJ1-2; D remains ambiguous. Germline CDR1 is SGHTA and CDR2 is FQGTGA. Trimming pared 0 bases from V and 7 bases from J, leaving 12 bases between. The CDR3 spans 14 residues. CDR3 bases: TGTGCCAGCAGCTTAACGGCTGACTCGTCTGGCTACACCTTC. As protein: CASSLTADSSGYTF.

DNA of the CDR3: TGTGCCAGCAGGTCATCGGGGCGGGAGGTAATAAATGAGCAGTTCTTC. Translating gives CASRSSGREVINEQFF. The chain couples TRBV28 to TRBJ2-1; 8 nucleotides align to TRBD2. The ends lost 6 bases at V and 7 bases at J; junction bases unmatched: 14. This CDR3 contains 16 residues. Germline lookup yields CDR1 MDHEN and CDR2 SYDVKM.

This clone showed up just once. The V gene is TRBV4-2, the J gene TRBJ1-5, with 7 bases lining up with TRBD1. CDR1 LGHNA and CDR2 YNFKEQ come from the germline V gene. CDR3 length: 18 amino acids. V lost 4 bases and J lost 2; bases outside the gene matches: 14. The DNA for the CDR3 is TGTGCCAGCAGCCGATTCAACACAGGGGAAGGGGGCAATCAGCCCCAGCATTTT. It translates to CASSRFNTGEGGNQPQHF.

The chain uses TRBV5-1 and TRBJ2-1, with 11 bases matching TRBD2. The J segment lost 2 bases and the V segment lost 4 bases, leaving 2 bases of the junction unmatched. Germline CDR1 is SGHRS and CDR2 is YFSETQ. CDR3 size: 15 residues. CDR3 coding DNA: TGCGCCAGCAGCCTGACTAGCGGGACCTACAATGAGCAGTTCTTC. As protein: CASSLTSGTYNEQFF.

J is TRBJ1-2 and V is TRBV6-5, with D perhaps TRBD1 (6 bases). Per the germline V gene, CDR1 is MNHEY and CDR2 is SVGAGI. V was clipped by 2 bases and J by 4 bases, with 11 bases between them. The CDR3 contains 14 residues. CDR3 region: CASSYGAGVYGYTF. CDR3 DNA sequence: TGTGCCAGCAGTTACGGAGCAGGGGTCTATGGCTACACCTTC.

The CDR3 nucleotides read TGTGCCAGTATTACGGGGGACTATGGCTACACCTTC. Amino acids: CASITGDYGYTF. The chain has TRBV19 and TRBJ1-2, with D tentatively TRBD1 (5 bases). Germline CDR1 and CDR2: LNHDA and SQIVND (reference sequence). The length of the CDR3 is 12 residues. Trimming took off 7 bases at V and 3 bases at J, with 9 bases between the two ends.

The CDR3 sequence is CASSDRGREEKLFF. In nucleotides, the CDR3 is TGTGCCAGCAGTGACCGAGGGAGAGAGGAAAAACTGTTTTTT. V gene TRBV2 combines with J gene TRBJ1-4; D is ambiguous. CDR1 and CDR2 (germline): SNHLY, FYNNEI. CDR3 length equals 14 residues. Between the trimmed V and J ends, which lost 3 bases and 8 bases, there was a span of 13 bases.

The chain carries TRBV11-3 and TRBJ2-1, with 10 bases fitting TRBD2. V was clipped by 5 bases and J by 5 bases; unmatched bases: 6. Germline V gene lookup returns CDR1 SGHNT and CDR2 YENEEA. CDR3 length: 15 amino acids. As DNA, the CDR3 is TGTGCCAGCAGCCCTGGGACTAGCGAGAACAATGAGCAGTTCTTC. Residues: CASSPGTSENNEQFF.

This clone was detected only once. CDR3 bases: TGTGCCAGCTCAAGCCAGGGGACGAACACCGGGGAGCTGTTTTTT. Its protein is CASSSQGTNTGELFF. The chain is built from TRBV18 and TRBJ2-2; perhaps TRBD1 as D (6 bases). V was cut by 5 bases and J by 0 bases, with 10 bases left in between. This CDR3 comprises 15 residues. In germline, CDR1 is KGHSH, CDR2 LQKENI.

This clone has only a few counts. The genes are TRBV7-9 and TRBJ2-1; weak D call: TRBD1 (6 bases). In germline, CDR1 is SEHNR, CDR2 FQNEAQ (reference sequence). This CDR3 contains 14 residues. V shed 8 bases and J shed 3 bases, with 14 bases lying between them. CDR3 sequence reads: CASPQGNHYNEQFF. CDR3 DNA sequence: TGTGCCAGCCCCCAGGGGAACCACTACAATGAGCAGTTCTTC.

The genes are TRBV6-1 and TRBJ2-3, with TRBD1 matching over 8 bases. The germline CDR1 and CDR2 sequences are MNHNS and SASEGT. The CDR3 sequence is 14 residues long. The junction had 6 bases not matched to a gene; V was cut back by 4 bases and J by 6 bases. Here the CDR3 reads CASSGQWTGDTQYF. The DNA of the CDR3 is TGTGCCAGCAGTGGGCAGTGGACAGGGGATACGCAGTATTTT.

The chain uses TRBV5-1 and TRBJ2-1; 10 bases align to TRBD1. The germline CDR1 and CDR2 sequences are SGHRS and YFSETQ. CDR3 length equals 15 residues. The J segment lost 4 bases and the V segment lost 4 bases, leaving 5 bases of the junction unmatched. CDR3 in amino acids: CASSLRDRGYNEQFF. The DNA for the CDR3 is TGCGCCAGCAGCCTCCGGGACAGGGGTTACAATGAGCAGTTCTTC.

The chain carries TRBV7-2 and TRBJ2-7, with D possibly being TRBD2 (5 bases). Germline loops: CDR1 SGHTA, CDR2 FQGNSA. CDR3 size: 14 residues. V dropped 5 bases and J dropped 6 bases, with 17 bases sitting between them. This chain's CDR3 is CASSPRGPQVEQYF. The CDR3 DNA is TGTGCCAGCAGCCCTCGAGGGCCCCAGGTCGAGCAGTACTTC.

This clone has just one count. This rearrangement joins TRBV27 to TRBJ2-7; 12 bases match TRBD2. Germline V gives CDR1 MNHEY, CDR2 SMNVEV (reference sequence). Trimming removed 3 bases from V and 1 base from J; junction bases left unmatched: 4. The CDR3 sequence is 16 residues long. The CDR3 bases are TGTGCCAGCAGTTTCCCTAGCGGGAGGGGGTCCTACGAGCAGTACTTC. Protein: CASSFPSGRGSYEQYF.

The rearrangement uses TRBV6-5 and TRBJ2-7, with D perhaps matching TRBD1 (6 bases). Germline V lookup: CDR1 MNHEY, CDR2 SVGAGI. This CDR3 spans 13 amino acids. V lost 8 bases and J lost 0, with 11 bases in between. This CDR3 reads CASSRTASYEQYF. The CDR3 region has the DNA TGTGCCAGCTCTCGGACAGCCTCCTACGAGCAGTACTTC.

This clone was recorded a few times. The J gene is TRBJ2-2, the V gene TRBV7-9, with 11 bases lining up with TRBD2. The germline CDR1 and CDR2 sequences are SEHNR and FQNEAQ (reference sequence). The ends lost 5 bases at V and 1 base at J; junction bases unmatched: 3. This CDR3 spans 16 amino acids. The CDR3 sequence is CASSVSGRENTGELFF. The CDR3 DNA is TGTGCCAGCAGCGTTAGCGGGAGGGAGAACACCGGGGAGCTGTTTTTT.

This clone came up a few times. This chain connects TRBV30 to TRBJ2-1; 7 nucleotides agree with TRBD2. With 6 bases clipped from V and 0 bases from J, the junction kept 5 bases outside the gene matches. This CDR3 has 14 amino acids. The germline gives CDR1 GTSNPN, CDR2 SVGIG (reference sequence). The CDR3 spells CACTTSPSYNEQFF. The DNA of the CDR3 is TGTGCCTGTACGACTAGCCCCTCCTACAATGAGCAGTTCTTC.

The rearrangement links TRBV6-1 to TRBJ2-3; TRBD2 matches at 11 bases. J lost 6 bases, V lost 6 bases, and 8 bases had no gene match. CDR3 length: 15 amino acids. Germline V lookup: CDR1 MNHNS, CDR2 SASEGT. CDR3 region: CASSAGLAGIDTQYF. The CDR3 region has the DNA TGTGCCAGCAGCGCCGGACTAGCGGGTATCGATACGCAGTATTTT.

This chain joins TRBV7-3 and TRBJ1-2, with a weak D call TRBD1 (5 bases). V lost 3 bases to trimming and J lost 4 bases, with 6 bases between them. Looked up from germline, CDR1 is SGHTA and CDR2 is FQGTGA. The CDR3 has 12 amino acids. CDR3 amino acids: CASSFGGYGYTF. The CDR3 coding sequence is TGTGCCAGCAGCTTCGGGGGCTATGGCTACACCTTC.

The gene calls are TRBV7-8 and TRBJ1-3; D unclear. This CDR3 region has 14 residues. Trimming cost V 1 base and J 4 bases, with 8 bases left between them. Germline CDR1 SGHVS, CDR2 FQNEAQ. This CDR3 is CASSLGVTGNTIYF. DNA for the CDR3: TGTGCCAGCAGCTTAGGGGTGACAGGAAACACCATATATTTT.

The rearrangement uses TRBV10-3 and TRBJ2-7; 8 nucleotides line up with TRBD1. CDR1 ENHRY and CDR2 SYGVKD come from the germline V gene. CDR3 length: 14 amino acids. V lost 4 bases, J lost 3 bases, and 5 bases stayed unmatched. The CDR3 loop is CAISGAGTGYEQYF. DNA for the CDR3: TGTGCCATCAGTGGCGCCGGGACAGGCTACGAGCAGTACTTC.

This clone was seen once. This sequence joins TRBV5-1 and TRBJ1-1, with D maybe TRBD1 (6 bases). CDR3 size: 13 residues. Trimming shortened V by 5 bases and J by 7 bases, and 15 bases separated the two germline ends. CDR1 and CDR2 from the germline V gene are SGHRS and YFSETQ. The CDR3 is CASRRQEESEAFF. The CDR3 bases are TGCGCCAGCAGGCGACAGGAGGAAAGTGAAGCTTTCTTT.

This clone was seen a handful of times. This rearrangement joins TRBV10-3 to TRBJ2-7, with D maybe TRBD2 (6 bases). The CDR3 is 14 residues long. Trimming left V 9 bases short and J 4 bases short, with 19 bases between. CDR1 ENHRY and CDR2 SYGVKD come from the germline V gene. In DNA, the CDR3 is TGTGCCATTTCACCCGGGGAGGCTTTGTACGAGCAGTACTTC. Protein: CAISPGEALYEQYF.

This clone was counted only a few times. This chain uses TRBV29-1 with TRBJ2-7; TRBD1 matches 9 bases. The CDR3 is made up of 14 amino acids. V gave up 7 bases and J gave up 0 bases; unmatched junction bases: 7. CDR1 SQVTM and CDR2 ANQGSEA come from the germline V gene. The CDR3 DNA reads as TGCAGCGCCCTGGGGACAGGGAACTCCTACGAGCAGTACTTC. Residues: CSALGTGNSYEQYF.